This is a list of T cell receptor beta chains from one sample in a study of neurological immune-mediated disorders. TCRdb re-called the 5' RACE reads through MiXCR, storing one row per CDR3 protein. The sample includes about 49,000 distinct CDR3 sequences, 7.5% to 9.5% seen only once; the top ten take 1.9%. Sequencing was done on a sample of PBMCs. The receptors originated from a woman aged 40 to 50 in good health. The CDR3 runs from the conserved cysteine through the conserved F or W. A D gene is named only where the DNA matches it firmly. Where a row states a size, it is once, few, many or the class of an expanded clone; other rows omit it.

size | J | D | V | DNA | CDR3
many | TRBJ2-7 | TRBD2 | TRBV20-1 | TGCAGTGTCAGTGGGACTAGCGGGATGTACGAGCAGTACTTC | CSVSGTSGMYEQYF
many | TRBJ1-1 | TRBD1 | TRBV4-3 | TGCGCCAGCGGGACAGCGAACACTGAAGCTTTCTTT | CASGTANTEAFF
many | TRBJ2-3 | TRBD1 | TRBV10-3 | TGTGCCATCCGGACAGGGTGGGGCACAGATACGCAGTATTTT | CAIRTGWGTDTQYF
many | TRBJ2-1 | TRBD2 | TRBV24-1 | TGTGCCACCAGTGATTCCCGGGGGGGGTCCAATGAGCAGTTCTTC | CATSDSRGGSNEQFF
many | TRBJ1-4 | NA | TRBV20-1 | TGCAGTGCCGAACGGACTGGTAATGAAAAACTGTTTTTT | CSAERTGNEKLFF
many | TRBJ2-3 | TRBD2 | TRBV5-1 | TGCGCCAGCAGCTTGGCTAGCGGGGGGTTCACAGATACGCAGTATTTT | CASSLASGGFTDTQYF
many | TRBJ2-5 | TRBD1 | TRBV10-3 | TGTGCCATCAGTGAGTCGTGGACAGGGGTGCAAGAGACCCAGTACTTC | CAISESWTGVQETQYF
many | TRBJ2-1 | NA | TRBV20-1 | TGCAGTGCTAGAGGCTTAGGCCACGACACCAATGAGCAGTTCTTC | CSARGLGHDTNEQFF
NA | TRBJ2-7 | NA | TRBV3-1 | TGTGCCAGCAGCCAAGTCGGGGGCCGGTACTACGAGCAGTACTTC | CASSQVGGRYYEQYF
NA | TRBJ2-3 | NA | TRBV5-1 | TGCGCCAGCAGCTTGTGGGACCCGGAAGATACGCAGTATTTT | CASSLWDPEDTQYF
many | TRBJ2-7 | NA | TRBV6-2/TRBV6-3 | TGTGCCAGCAGTCGAGCCAGGAGGGAGCAGTACTTC | CASSRARREQYF
many | TRBJ2-3 | NA | TRBV6-2/TRBV6-3 | TGTGCCAGCAGCCCTACAACGGTAGATACGCAGTATTTT | CASSPTTVDTQYF
NA | TRBJ1-6 | NA | TRBV27 | TGTGCCAGCAGTTTAACGGGGGCGGGTTCACCCCTCCACTTT | CASSLTGAGSPLHF
many | TRBJ2-2 | TRBD1 | TRBV18 | TGTGCCAGCTCACCGACAGGGGCGAACACCGGGGAGCTGTTTTTT | CASSPTGANTGELFF
many | TRBJ1-1 | TRBD1 | TRBV6-5 | TGTGCCAGCAGGACAGGGGCTTTTGAAGCTTTCTTT | CASRTGAFEAFF
many | TRBJ1-2 | TRBD1 | TRBV10-2 | TGCGCCAGCAGCTCCGACAGGGTTCATGGCTACACCTTC | CASSSDRVHGYTF
NA | TRBJ2-2 | NA | TRBV10-1 | TGCGCCAGCAGTCTCCGGACTTCGAACACCGGGGAGCTGTTTTTT | CASSLRTSNTGELFF
many | TRBJ2-2 | NA | TRBV5-5 | TGTGCCAGCAGCTTGTGGCAGACGACCGGGGAGCTGTTTTTT | CASSLWQTTGELFF
many | TRBJ1-5 | TRBD1 | TRBV6-2/TRBV6-3 | TGTGCCAGCAGCATCCCGGGACAGGGATATCAGCCCCAGCATTTT | CASSIPGQGYQPQHF
many | TRBJ1-1 | NA | TRBV20-1 | TGCAGTGCTAGCGACAGCCAGGGGTACACTGAAGCTTTCTTT | CSASDSQGYTEAFF
medium-sized | TRBJ1-1 | NA | TRBV7-2 | TGTGCCAGCAGCCAGAACACTGAAGCTTTCTTT | CASSQNTEAFF
once | TRBJ2-2 | TRBD1 | TRBV7-7 | TGTGCCAGCAGCTCCCGACAGGGCACCGGGGAGCTGTTTTTT | CASSSRQGTGELFF
many | TRBJ2-7 | TRBD1 | TRBV6-2/TRBV6-3 | TGTGCCAGCAACTTGACAGGGGTTCCCTACGAGCAGTACTTC | CASNLTGVPYEQYF
many | TRBJ2-5 | NA | TRBV7-9 | TGTGCCAGCAGCCCCCGTACGGAGACCCAGTACTTC | CASSPRTETQYF
many | TRBJ2-7 | TRBD2 | TRBV28 | TGTGCCAGCGATTCGACTAGCTTGTACGAGCAGTACTTC | CASDSTSLYEQYF
many | TRBJ1-1 | NA | TRBV5-1 | TGCGCCAGCAGCCCTCCTTCTGCGCTGGGGGAAGCTTTCTTT | CASSPPSALGEAFF
many | TRBJ2-7 | TRBD2 | TRBV5-1 | TGCGCCAGCAGCTTGTCTAGGGGAGGGGACGAGCAGTACTTC | CASSLSRGGDEQYF
NA | TRBJ2-3 | NA | TRBV30 | TGTGCCTGGACTAGTGGGAGCGCAGATACGCAGTATTTT | CAWTSGSADTQYF
many | TRBJ1-5 | NA | TRBV20-1 | TGCAGTGCTAGGGACAGCCTCAATCGGCCCCAGCATTTT | CSARDSLNRPQHF
many | TRBJ2-5 | NA | TRBV7-2 | TGTGCCAGCAGCTTAGAAGCAGGGAGACTTGAGACCCAGTACTTC | CASSLEAGRLETQYF
many | TRBJ2-1 | TRBD2 | TRBV6-1 | TGTGCCAGCAGTCCCCCCGGGACTAGGTATGAGCAGTTCTTC | CASSPPGTRYEQFF
many | TRBJ2-1 | NA | TRBV12-3/TRBV12-4 | TGTGCCAGCAGGGGTACGGGGGTGGGTTACAATGAGCAGTTCTTC | CASRGTGVGYNEQFF
many | TRBJ1-1 | TRBD1 | TRBV14 | TGTGCCAGCAGCCCAATTCTAGGACAGGGGGACACTGAAGCTTTCTTT | CASSPILGQGDTEAFF
many | TRBJ2-1 | NA | TRBV5-1 | TGCGCCAGCAGCTTCCGCCCTGGGACTGGGCTAACCTACAATGAGCAGTTCTTC | CASSFRPGTGLTYNEQFF
many | TRBJ1-5 | NA | TRBV20-1 | TGCAGTGCTACGTCTAACAGCTACAATCAGCCCCAGCATTTT | CSATSNSYNQPQHF
few | TRBJ1-2 | NA | TRBV6-5 | TGTGCCAGCAGTCCGTGGCAGGGTATATACTATGGCTACACCTTC | CASSPWQGIYYGYTF
many | TRBJ2-7 | NA | TRBV13 | TGTGCCAGCAGCGGGGGGCCGCCCCAAGACGACGAGCAGTACTTC | CASSGGPPQDDEQYF
many | TRBJ2-1 | TRBD1 | TRBV5-1 | TGCGCCAGCAGCTTGCCCGGGACAGGGGTGGACAATGAGCAGTTCTTC | CASSLPGTGVDNEQFF
NA | TRBJ2-4 | NA | TRBV14 | TGTGCCAGCAGCCAGGCGTTGGCTAAAAACATTCAGTACTTC | CASSQALAKNIQYF
many | TRBJ2-6 | NA | TRBV7-2 | TGTGCCAGCAGCCCCAGCTGGTACCGATATGACTCTGGGGCCAACGTCCTGACTTTC | CASSPSWYRYDSGANVLTF
many | TRBJ1-1 | NA | TRBV5-1 | TGCGCCAGCAGCTTGGCGCCCGACACTCCGACTGAAGCTTTCTTT | CASSLAPDTPTEAFF
many | TRBJ1-5 | NA | TRBV27 | TGTGCCAGCAGCCTACAGGGCCATCAGCCCCAGCATTTT | CASSLQGHQPQHF
many | TRBJ2-7 | TRBD1 | TRBV20-1 | TGCAGTGCTACGACAGGGTATGGCTACGAGCAGTACTTC | CSATTGYGYEQYF
many | TRBJ1-2 | NA | TRBV6-2/TRBV6-3 | TGTGCCAGCAGTTACTCGGGCGCCCCCATAAATGGCTACACCTTC | CASSYSGAPINGYTF
many | TRBJ2-5 | NA | TRBV20-1 | TGCAGTGCGGATGGTAGGCAAGAGACCCAGTACTTC | CSADGRQETQYF
NA | TRBJ1-6 | TRBD1 | TRBV2 | TGTGCCAGCAGTGACCAGGGACAGATTAATTCACCCCTCCACTTT | CASSDQGQINSPLHF
few | TRBJ2-3 | NA | TRBV29-1 | TGCAGCGTTGACAGGTTAGGATACACAGATACGCAGTATTTT | CSVDRLGYTDTQYF
many | TRBJ2-5 | TRBD1 | TRBV20-1 | TGCAGTGCGCTGACAGGGGGCGAGAGGGAGACCCAGTACTTC | CSALTGGERETQYF
NA | TRBJ2-7 | TRBD2 | TRBV19 | TGTGCCAGTAGCCTCTATAGCGGGAGTGTCTACGAGCAGTACTTC | CASSLYSGSVYEQYF
NA | TRBJ2-1 | TRBD2 | TRBV19 | TGTGCCAGTAAAACTAGCGGGAGGTCGTCCTACAATGAGCAGTTCTTC | CASKTSGRSSYNEQFF
NA | TRBJ1-5 | NA | TRBV9 | TGCGCCAGCAGCGTAGGGACACACGGCCAGCCCCAGCATTTT | CASSVGTHGQPQHF
many | TRBJ1-2 | NA | TRBV12-3/TRBV12-4 | TGTGCCAGTGGGCAGCGCGGCGGTGGCTACACCTTC | CASGQRGGGYTF
many | TRBJ2-3 | NA | TRBV5-6 | TGTGCCAGCAGCCTGACAGTACTCACAGATACGCAGTATTTT | CASSLTVLTDTQYF